This T cell receptor beta chain originates from a study of somatic mutations in cytotoxic T cells in rheumatoid arthritis. Study as a whole: Some V beta antibody-stained T-cell populations were flow-sorted at nearly 100% purity, including V beta1+ cells sequenced for TCRB.

General study findings and limits: Increasing age coincided with elevated CD8+ clonality among rheumatoid arthritis patients, though not among healthy controls. Patients with a largest CD8+ clone exceeding 20% of CD8+ cells numbered about an eighth of the roughly 65.

Only in-frame clones appear in the TCRdb table, and some are missing; sequencing was by immunoSEQ multiplex PCR. The table has about 20,000 clones, less than 80% seen once. Of note for this clone: Its antigen is unknown.

Sequencing was carried out using CD8+ T cells sorted from blood. This clonotype originated in a man between 60 and 70 years old in good health.

The DNA of the CDR3 is TGTGCCAGCAGTTTGCCCAATGGGAGAAAGACCTATGGCTACACCTTC. The encoded protein is CASSLPNGRKTYGYTF. J is TRBJ1-2 and V is TRBV6-6; D is unclear. Germline V gives CDR1 MNHNY, CDR2 SVGAGI (reference sequence). V dropped 4 bases and J dropped 4 bases, with 19 bases sitting between them. This CDR3 comprises 16 residues.